The rows below give T cell receptor beta chains drawn from one sample of a study of T cell responses to AZD1222 COVID-19 vaccine. The table came from immunoSEQ multiplex PCR; TCRdb's copy has only in-frame clones and leaves some out. The data show 110,000 or so clones, with 82% seen just once and around 5% held by the top ten. Sequenced here: peripheral blood, sampled on day 0 of AZD1222 vaccination. The receptors come from an adult in good health. Each CDR3 is given with its conserved first and last residue.

v_gene,j_gene,CDR3aa
TRBV4-3,TRBJ1-3,CASSQDLRDSTAIYF
TRBV4-3,TRBJ2-2,CASSQLLATYTGELFF
TRBV5-1,TRBJ2-3,CASSLAGGPTRDDTDTQYF
TRBV5-1,TRBJ1-2,CASSLEGAGYGYTF
TRBV5-1,TRBJ1-1,CASSLSQSPMNTEAFF
TRBV6-2/TRBV6-3,TRBJ1-5,CASSSRPDNQPQHF
TRBV5-1,TRBJ2-1,CASSGGLAGVYNEQFF
TRBV7-2,TRBJ1-1,CASSFWGGAEAFF
TRBV3-1/TRBV3-2,TRBJ1-4,CASSRSGGQGPNEKLFF
TRBV11-3,TRBJ1-3,CASSFDNGNTIYF
TRBV9,TRBJ1-3,CASSEGQGGGNTIYF
TRBV27,TRBJ2-3,CASSWGGSDTQYF
TRBV6-6,TRBJ1-1,CASSYLTGHYTEAFF
TRBV5-1,TRBJ1-1,CASSLEFRENTEAFF
TRBV5-6,TRBJ2-7,CASSLVGGPGVQYF
TRBV5-1,TRBJ1-1,CASSRGTGELFTEAFF
TRBV12-3/TRBV12-4,TRBJ1-1,CASSPGRVTEAFF
TRBV10-3,TRBJ1-6,CAIRERGSDSPLHF
TRBV15,TRBJ1-3,CATSRYADSGNTIYF
TRBV7-2,TRBJ1-6,CASSPPGLDSPLHF
TRBV9,TRBJ1-1,CASSILRDRGPGNTEAFF
TRBV4-2,TRBJ1-2,CASSQQETGRGYTF
TRBV21-1,TRBJ2-1,CASRSGGTSYNEQFF
TRBV19,TRBJ1-1,CASSMAALPNTEAFF
TRBV7-9,TRBJ1-4,CASSPIGLGKLFF
TRBV5-5,TRBJ1-5,CASSLWDRGNQPQHF
TRBV19,TRBJ1-1,CASSIASMNTEAFF
TRBV7-2,TRBJ2-1,CASSLDGRNEQFF
TRBV2,TRBJ2-3,CASGPGFSTDTQYF
TRBV4-2,TRBJ1-5,CASSQEGLYQPQHF
TRBV27,TRBJ1-2,CASSFGGATNYGYTF
TRBV5-1,TRBJ2-2,CASSANTMNTGELFF
TRBV27,TRBJ1-2,CASSLSGGGIYGYTF
TRBV10-2,TRBJ1-6,CASRREGFSPLHF
TRBV5-1,TRBJ2-3,CASSLGGIATSTDTQYF
TRBV5-4,TRBJ2-3,CASSVRSGGADTQYF
TRBV27,TRBJ1-2,CASRGVNYGYTF
TRBV19,TRBJ1-2,CASTGTGDNYGYTF
TRBV20-1,TRBJ2-7,CSAVQGAEQYF
TRBV7-9,TRBJ2-7,CASSQQTSGTSYEQYF
TRBV27,TRBJ1-5,CASSLGSNQPQHF
TRBV5-4,TRBJ1-1,CASSRDTRNTQAFF
TRBV3-1/TRBV3-2,TRBJ2-5,CASSPLARQETQYF
TRBV30,TRBJ2-3,CAWSSTSGGADTQYF
TRBV3-1/TRBV3-2,TRBJ2-1,CASRNFLGRGRDEQFF
TRBV4-1,TRBJ2-2,CASSQSLAGSNTGELFF